This TCR beta chain was captured in a study of cytomegalovirus exposure and HLA in healthy donors. Study observations and caveats: It was approximately 170 TCR beta chains that were listed as cytomegalovirus-associated.

The length of the CDR3 is 17 residues. The germline V gene encodes CDR1 MDHEN and CDR2 SYDVKM. The V end lost 0 bases, the J end lost 2 bases, and 14 bases lay between the germline ends. The table came from immunoSEQ multiplex PCR; TCRdb's copy has only in-frame clones and leaves some out. Of about 110,000 clones in the sample, about 94% are singletons; the top ten hold 0.67%. As for this clone: Its antigen is unidentified.

The clonotype comes from a woman younger than 35 in good health and CMV-seronegative. The gene calls are TRBV28 and TRBJ1-5; possible D gene TRBD1, 5 bases. The sample consisted of PBMCs. CDR3 amino acids: CASSLWQGALGNQPQHF. The CDR3 region has the DNA TGTGCCAGCAGTTTATGGCAAGGGGCATTGGGCAATCAGCCCCAGCATTTT. The entire variable domain, with the rest obtained from reference TRBV28 and TRBJ1-5, is as follows: DVKVTQSSRYLVKRTGEKVFLECVQDMDHENMFWYRQDPGLGLRLIYFSYDVKMKEKGDIPEGYSVSREKKERFSLILESASTNQTSMYLCASSLWQGALGNQPQHFGDGTRLSIL.